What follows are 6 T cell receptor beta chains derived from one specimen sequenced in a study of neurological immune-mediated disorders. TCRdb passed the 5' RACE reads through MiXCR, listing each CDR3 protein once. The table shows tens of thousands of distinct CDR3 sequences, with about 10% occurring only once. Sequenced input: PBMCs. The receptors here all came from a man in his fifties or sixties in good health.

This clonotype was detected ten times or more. The CDR3 region is CASSYGPTKESPLHF. The DNA for the CDR3 is TGTGCCAGCAGCTACGGGCCAACTAAAGAGTCACCCCTCCACTTT. This chain uses TRBV7-9 with TRBJ1-6; no clear D. V was cut by 4 bases and J by 10 bases, with 17 bases left in between. The V gene's germline CDR1 is SEHNR and CDR2 FQNEAQ (reference sequence). The CDR3 is 15 amino acids.

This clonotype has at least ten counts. The chain's CDR3 is CSARPEDRGYDQPQHF. The CDR3 DNA follows: TGCAGTGCTAGACCCGAGGACAGGGGGTACGATCAGCCCCAGCATTTT. This chain uses TRBV20-1 with TRBJ1-5; 10 bases align to TRBD1. The CDR3 runs to 16 residues. With V trimmed by 2 bases and J by 5 bases, 9 bases remained unmatched. Looked up from germline, CDR1 is DFQATT and CDR2 is SNEGSKA (reference sequence).

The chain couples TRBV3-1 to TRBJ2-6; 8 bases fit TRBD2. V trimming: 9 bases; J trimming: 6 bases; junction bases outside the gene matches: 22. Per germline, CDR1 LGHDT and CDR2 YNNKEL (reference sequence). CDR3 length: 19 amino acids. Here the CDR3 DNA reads TGTGCCAGGAGCAAAGTAGGAAGCGGGGGTAAGGTTGTGGCCAACGTCCTGACTTTC. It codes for CARSKVGSGGKVVANVLTF.

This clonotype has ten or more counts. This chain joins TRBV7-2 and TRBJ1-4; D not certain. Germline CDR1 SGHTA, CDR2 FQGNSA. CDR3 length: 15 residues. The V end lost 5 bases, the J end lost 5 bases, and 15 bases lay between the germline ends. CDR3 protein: CASSLDPGVNEKLFF. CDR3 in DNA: TGTGCCAGCAGCCTGGACCCCGGGGTAAATGAAAAACTGTTTTTT.

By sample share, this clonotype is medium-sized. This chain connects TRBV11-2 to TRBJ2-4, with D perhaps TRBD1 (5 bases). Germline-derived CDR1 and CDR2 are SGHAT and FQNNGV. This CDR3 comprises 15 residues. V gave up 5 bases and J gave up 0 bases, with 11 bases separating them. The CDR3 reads CASSIDRVAKNIQYF. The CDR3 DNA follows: TGTGCCAGCAGCATCGACAGAGTAGCCAAAAACATTCAGTACTTC.

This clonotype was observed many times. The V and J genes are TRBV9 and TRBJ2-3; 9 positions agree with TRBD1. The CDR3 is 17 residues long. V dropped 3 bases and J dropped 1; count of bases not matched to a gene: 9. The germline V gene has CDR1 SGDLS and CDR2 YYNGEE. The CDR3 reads CASSATQGAHGTDTQYF. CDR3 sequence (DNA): TGTGCCAGCAGCGCTACACAGGGGGCGCACGGCACAGATACGCAGTATTTT.